This T cell receptor (beta chain) was retrieved from a study of shared clonotypes between healthy human individuals. Study-level results: The authors sampled blood alone, and tissue repertoires likely differ. Sequencing depth was a factor that was expected to affect clonotype sharing among donors.

The repertoire was sequenced with immunoSEQ multiplex PCR; TCRdb's copy has only in-frame clones and lacks some. Counted here are 2.5 million or so clones, approximately 94% occurring once; the ten biggest clones make up 0.14%. With regard to this clone: Its target is not known.

The CDR3 runs 15 residues. Germline V gives CDR1 SGHTA, CDR2 FQGNSA. Losses at the gene ends were 5 bases for V and 7 bases for J; bases not matched to a gene: 11. Specimen: naive CD4+ T cells sorted from blood. Described subset: CD45RA+ positively selected. This chain uses TRBV7-2 with TRBJ2-3; 8 bases match TRBD1. The source of this sequence is a young man in good health. The CDR3 DNA follows: TGTGCCAGCAGCACGGGACAGGTGTCAGGAAATACGCAGTATTTT. Its protein is CASSTGQVSGNTQYF.